A single sample is the source of the 26 T cell receptor beta chains below, sequenced in a study of early T cells in non-severe SARS-CoV-2 infection. Each CDR3 protein is one row after TCRdb ran MiXCR on the 5' RACE reads. The sample holds tens of thousands of distinct CDR3 sequences; more than 9% are singletons and the top ten take 4.2%. Sequenced sample: whole blood. These receptors came from an adult who was a healthcare worker with PCR-confirmed SARS-CoV-2 infection or an uninfected control (not recorded which).

J is TRBJ2-2 and V is TRBV27; TRBD2 matches at 7 bases. There are 14 residues in the CDR3. Germline V gene lookup returns CDR1 MNHEY and CDR2 SMNVEV (reference sequence). With 5 bases clipped from V and 4 bases from J, the junction kept 4 bases outside the gene matches. CDR3 sequence reads: CASSTTSATGELFF. In nucleotides, the CDR3 is TGTGCCAGCAGTACCACTAGCGCCACCGGGGAGCTGTTTTTT.

This clonotype was detected many times. The chain employs TRBV5-1 and TRBJ1-1; 9 bases are shared with TRBD1. Losses at the gene ends were 3 bases for V and 0 bases for J; bases not matched to a gene: 3. This CDR3 spans 15 amino acids. CDR1 SGHRS and CDR2 YFSETQ come from the germline V gene. CDR3 protein: CASSSTGGLNTEAFF. Here the CDR3 DNA reads TGCGCCAGCAGCTCAACAGGGGGCTTGAACACTGAAGCTTTCTTT.

This clonotype occurred a few times. The CDR3 nucleotides are TGCAGCGTTAAAGGGTTCACCGGGGAGCTGTTTTTT. This gives the protein CSVKGFTGELFF. The rearrangement uses TRBV29-1 and TRBJ2-2; D not resolved. Deletions cut 5 bases from V and 4 bases from J, with 8 bases between. Germline V CDR1 and CDR2: SQVTM, ANQGSEA. The CDR3 sequence is 12 residues long.

The chain links TRBV11-2 to TRBJ2-7; D is possibly TRBD1 or TRBD2 (5 bases each). V was pared by 2 bases and J by 5 bases, with 13 bases between. Germline V lookup: CDR1 SGHAT, CDR2 FQNNGV. This CDR3 contains 14 residues. CDR3: CASSLPSGPNEQYF. The DNA of the CDR3 is TGTGCCAGCAGCTTACCGTCGGGACCCAACGAGCAGTACTTC. Full variable domain (rest looked up from reference TRBV11-2 and TRBJ2-7): EAGVAQSPRYKIIEKRQSVAFWCNPISGHATLYWYQQILGQGPKLLIQFQNNGVVDDSQLPKDRFSAERLKGVDSTLKIQPAKLEDSAVYLCASSLPSGPNEQYFGPGTRLTVT.

The table lists this clonotype with many counts. The rearrangement uses TRBV6-6 and TRBJ2-7, with 13 bases that match TRBD2. The CDR3 is made up of 18 amino acids. Germline V lookup: CDR1 MNHNY, CDR2 SVGAGI (reference sequence). With 5 bases clipped from V and 1 base from J, the junction kept 11 bases outside the gene matches. The CDR3 nucleotides are TGTGCCAGCAGTCCCATTGGACTAGCGGGGGTGGGGTCCTACGAGCAGTACTTC. Its translation is CASSPIGLAGVGSYEQYF.

This clonotype showed up just a few times. The V call is TRBV5-8, the J call TRBJ2-7; TRBD2 aligns across 7 bases. The V gene's germline CDR1 is SGHTS and CDR2 YDEGEE. There are 15 residues in the CDR3. V shed 6 bases and J 0 bases; nucleotides not matched to a gene: 9. CDR3 residues: CASTHRSGISYEQYF. In DNA form, the CDR3 reads TGTGCCAGCACTCACCGAAGCGGGATCTCCTACGAGCAGTACTTC.

The CDR3 DNA is TGTGCCAGCAGCTACCCCGCGACTAGCGGTAGTTTTGAGCAGTTCTTC. It yields the protein CASSYPATSGSFEQFF. This chain connects TRBV7-9 to TRBJ2-1; 9 nucleotides agree with TRBD2. CDR3 length: 16 residues. Germline assignment: CDR1 SEHNR and CDR2 FQNEAQ (reference sequence). J lost 9 bases, V lost 4 bases, and 13 bases had no gene match.

This clonotype came up many times. This chain links TRBV11-2 with TRBJ2-5; D could derive from TRBD1 or TRBD2 (5 bases each). The germline V and J ends were trimmed by 1 base and 5 bases, with 11 bases remaining between them. CDR3 size: 14 residues. CDR1 and CDR2 from the germline V gene are SGHAT and FQNNGV. CDR3 nucleotide sequence: TGTGCCAGCAGCTTAGTCGGGGACGGGGAGACCCAGTACTTC. Translated, it gives CASSLVGDGETQYF. Supplemented by reference TRBV11-2 and TRBJ2-5, the full variable domain reads EAGVAQSPRYKIIEKRQSVAFWCNPISGHATLYWYQQILGQGPKLLIQFQNNGVVDDSQLPKDRFSAERLKGVDSTLKIQPAKLEDSAVYLCASSLVGDGETQYFGPGTRLLVL.

The chain has TRBV6-6 and TRBJ2-1; TRBD1 might be the D (5 bases). The CDR3 contains 14 residues. Per the germline V gene, CDR1 is MNHNY and CDR2 is SVGAGI (reference sequence). Deletions cut 2 bases from V and 1 base from J, with 6 bases between. This CDR3 reads CASSYRGSYNEQFF. The DNA for the CDR3 is TGTGCCAGCAGTTACAGGGGTTCCTACAATGAGCAGTTCTTC.

There are many counts of this clonotype. The chain uses TRBV11-3 and TRBJ2-7, with 9 bases fitting TRBD2. The CDR3 runs 14 residues. The germline V gene has CDR1 SGHNT and CDR2 YENEEA. V lost 8 bases and J lost 3; bases outside the gene matches: 8. The CDR3 DNA follows: TGTGCCAGCCGTACCGGGACTAGCTTCTACGAGCAGTACTTC. Encoded protein: CASRTGTSFYEQYF.

This clonotype came up many times. The chain recombines TRBV18 with TRBJ2-3, with D hard to call. The CDR3 length is 13 residues. V was clipped by 6 bases and J by 1 base, with 8 bases between them. From germline, CDR1 is KGHSH and CDR2 LQKENI. Written as DNA, the CDR3 is TGTGCCAGCTCCCCCTCAGGCACAGATACGCAGTATTTT. Translating gives CASSPSGTDTQYF.

V usage is TRBV9 and J usage is TRBJ2-3; TRBD2 agrees at 7 bases. The ends lost 4 bases at V and 2 bases at J; junction bases unmatched: 10. Looked up from germline, CDR1 is SGDLS and CDR2 is YYNGEE. The CDR3 covers 16 residues. CDR3 region: CASSIQRDYLTDTQYF. In nucleotides, the CDR3 is TGTGCCAGCAGCATCCAACGGGACTACCTCACAGATACGCAGTATTTT.

This clonotype was detected many times. The chain couples TRBV7-8 to TRBJ1-2; 7 bases are a match to TRBD1. J lost 6 bases, V lost 5 bases, and 12 bases had no gene match. This CDR3 is built from 15 residues. The germline gives CDR1 SGHVS, CDR2 FQNEAQ. The CDR3 region is CASSTSRDSHNGYTF. CDR3 nucleotide sequence: TGTGCCAGCAGCACCTCGAGGGACAGTCACAATGGCTACACCTTC. The complete variable domain, with remaining parts taken from reference TRBV7-8 and TRBJ1-2, reads GAGVSQSPRYKVAKRGQDVALRCDPISGHVSLFWYQQALGQGPEFLTYFQNEAQLDKSGLPSDRFFAERPEGSVSTLKIQRTQQEDSAVYLCASSTSRDSHNGYTFGSGTRLTVV.

This clonotype was seen at least ten times. The V and J genes are TRBV12-5 and TRBJ2-2; TRBD2 matches at 11 bases. There are 13 residues in the CDR3. With V trimmed by 5 bases and J by 8 bases, 1 base remained unmatched. Looked up from germline, CDR1 is LGHNT and CDR2 is FRNRAP. The CDR3: CASGTSGSGELFF. The DNA of the CDR3 is TGTGCTAGTGGTACTAGCGGGAGTGGGGAGCTGTTTTTT.

In regard to this clonotype: One base away lies a much larger clone, so this may be a sequencing read error. The chain couples TRBV10-3 to TRBJ2-7, with a tentative D call TRBD1 (6 bases). From germline, CDR1 is ENHRY and CDR2 SYGVKD. This CDR3 has 12 amino acids. The CDR3 protein is CTTQTGQYEQYF. The CDR3 DNA follows: TGTACCACGCAGACAGGCCAGTACGAGCAGTACTTC.

This clonotype was seen repeatedly, ten times or more. The V call is TRBV11-3, the J call TRBJ2-3; possibly TRBD2 for D (5 bases). Deletions cut 4 bases from V and 7 bases from J, with 6 bases between. The CDR3 loop spans 11 amino acids. The germline CDR1 and CDR2 sequences are SGHNT and YENEEA. The CDR3 DNA follows: TGTGCCAGCAGCTCGGGGAATACGCAGTATTTT. Its protein product is CASSSGNTQYF.

This clonotype was counted ten times or more. The chain employs TRBV7-3 and TRBJ2-2; 7 bases agree with TRBD2. The germline V gene encodes CDR1 SGHTA and CDR2 FQGTGA. The CDR3 totals 16 residues. After removal of 5 bases from V and 8 bases from J, the junction contained 14 bases not matched to a gene. In DNA form, the CDR3 reads TGTGCCAGCAGCCCCCTAACGGGGGGAGGAAGAGGGGAGCTGTTTTTT. Residues: CASSPLTGGGRGELFF.

This clonotype came up many times. The rearrangement links TRBV6-1 to TRBJ1-6; D uncertain. This CDR3 spans 13 amino acids. Germline CDR1 is MNHNS and CDR2 is SASEGT. Trimming took 0 bases from V and 14 from J, leaving 11 bases between them. CDR3 residues: CASSEARGLALHF. The CDR3 DNA reads TGTGCCAGCAGTGAAGCGCGGGGTTTGGCCCTCCACTTT.

This clonotype appeared many times. V and J are TRBV20-1 and TRBJ1-1, with TRBD1 identical over 7 bases. V gave up 5 bases and J gave up 3 bases; unmatched junction bases: 6. This CDR3 spans 13 amino acids. The germline V gene encodes CDR1 DFQATT and CDR2 SNEGSKA (reference sequence). The CDR3 sequence is CSAVRGLDTEAFF. Here the CDR3 DNA reads TGCAGTGCTGTCAGGGGGTTGGACACTGAAGCTTTCTTT.

The chain uses TRBV3-1 and TRBJ2-7; D perhaps matches TRBD2 (5 bases). This CDR3 is 13 amino acids long. The V gene lost 8 bases and the J gene lost 2 bases, with 13 bases spanning the gap. Germline lookup yields CDR1 LGHDT and CDR2 YNNKEL (reference sequence). CDR3 protein: CASEDSGAYEQYF. As DNA, the CDR3 is TGTGCCAGCGAGGATTCCGGGGCCTACGAGCAGTACTTC.

There are many counts of this clonotype. This chain connects TRBV7-9 to TRBJ2-3; 10 nucleotides agree with TRBD1. The CDR3 is 16 amino acids. J was trimmed by 5 bases and V by 5 bases; bases with no gene match: 10. The germline V gene encodes CDR1 SEHNR and CDR2 FQNEAQ (reference sequence). The CDR3 region is CASSPRGQGLVDTQYF. The CDR3 region has the DNA TGTGCCAGCAGCCCACGGGGACAGGGGTTGGTAGATACGCAGTATTTT.

In this sample, this clonotype turned up many times. V usage is TRBV5-5 and J usage is TRBJ1-1; tentatively, D is TRBD1 (5 bases). V lost 0 bases and J lost 1, with 10 bases in between. The CDR3 contains 15 residues. CDR1 and CDR2 from the germline V gene are SGHKS and YYEKEE (reference sequence). The CDR3 region has the DNA TGTGCCAGCAGCTTGGAAGGACACCAGAACACTGAAGCTTTCTTT. It is translated as CASSLEGHQNTEAFF.

This clonotype was counted ten times or more. This chain links TRBV6-1 with TRBJ1-1; possibly TRBD1 for D (6 bases). Germline loops: CDR1 MNHNS, CDR2 SASEGT. There are 14 residues in the CDR3. Trimming stripped 4 bases from V and 6 bases from J, with 15 bases between. The chain's CDR3 is CASSANRDSSEAFF. The CDR3 DNA reads as TGTGCCAGCAGTGCGAACAGGGACTCGTCTGAAGCTTTCTTT.

The gene calls are TRBV6-4 and TRBJ2-1; 8 bases match TRBD2. With V trimmed by 3 bases and J by 7 bases, 14 bases remained unmatched. The CDR3 length is 17 residues. Germline V gives CDR1 MRHNA, CDR2 SNTAGT. The CDR3 nucleotides read TGTGCCAGCAGTGATCCGGGACTAGTGATAATTTTGAATGAGCAGTTCTTC. Amino acid sequence: CASSDPGLVIILNEQFF.

Concerning this clonotype: The junction departs from germline at one end; a sequencing error may be responsible. The chain combines TRBV7-9 with TRBJ2-7; D is possibly TRBD2 (7 bases). CDR1 and CDR2 (germline): SEHNR, FQNEAQ (reference sequence). CDR3 length equals 12 residues. The CDR3 loop reads CASSLVGGHHHF. In DNA form, the CDR3 reads TGTGCCAGCAGCTTAGTGGGGGGGCACCACCACTTC.

This clonotype was counted between two and nine times. The chain employs TRBV12-3 or TRBV12-4 and TRBJ2-2; the match to TRBD1 covers 10 bases. Unmatched junction bases numbered 4, after V lost 5 bases and J lost 7 bases. The CDR3 extends over 14 amino acids. Written as DNA, the CDR3 is TGTGCCAGCAGTCTCTGGGACAGGGGCGGGGAGCTGTTTTTT. Encoded protein: CASSLWDRGGELFF.